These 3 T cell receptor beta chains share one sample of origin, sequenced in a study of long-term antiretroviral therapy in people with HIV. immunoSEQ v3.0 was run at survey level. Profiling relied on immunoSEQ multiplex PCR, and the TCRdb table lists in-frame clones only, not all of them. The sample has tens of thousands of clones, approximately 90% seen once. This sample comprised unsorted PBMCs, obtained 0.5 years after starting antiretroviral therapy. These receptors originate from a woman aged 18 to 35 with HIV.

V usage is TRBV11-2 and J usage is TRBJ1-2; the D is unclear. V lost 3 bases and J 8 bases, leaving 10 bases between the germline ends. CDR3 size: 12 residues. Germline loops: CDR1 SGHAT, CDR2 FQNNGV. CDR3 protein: CASSLEGDGYTF. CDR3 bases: TGTGCCAGCAGCTTGGAAGGTGACGGCTACACCTTC.

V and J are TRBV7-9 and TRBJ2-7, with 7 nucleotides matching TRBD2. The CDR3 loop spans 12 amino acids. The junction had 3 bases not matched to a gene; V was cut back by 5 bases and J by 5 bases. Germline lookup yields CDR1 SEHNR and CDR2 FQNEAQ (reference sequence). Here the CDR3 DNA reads TGTGCCAGCAGCGAGCGGGGTGACGAGCAGTACTTC. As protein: CASSERGDEQYF. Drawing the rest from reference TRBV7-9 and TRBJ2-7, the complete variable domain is DTGVSQNPRHKITKRGQNVTFRCDPISEHNRLYWYRQTLGQGPEFLTYFQNEAQLEKSRLLSDRFSAERPKGSFSTLEIQRTEQGDSAMYLCASSERGDEQYFGPGTRLTVT.

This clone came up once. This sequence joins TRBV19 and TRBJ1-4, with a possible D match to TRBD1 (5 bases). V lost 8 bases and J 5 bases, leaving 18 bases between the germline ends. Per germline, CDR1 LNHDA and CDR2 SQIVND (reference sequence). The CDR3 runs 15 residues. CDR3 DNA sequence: TGTGCCAGTGCCGCCCGTGGGGCTCGAAATGAAAAACTGTTTTTT. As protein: CASAARGARNEKLFF.